A selection of T cell receptor beta chains follows, all from one sample in a study of blood T cells in healthy people across ages. TCRdb analysed the 5' RACE reads with MiXCR anew, one entry per CDR3 protein. The sample holds more than 700,000 distinct CDR3 sequences, about 48% seen once. Sequenced sample: blood. The receptor source for this set is a man at least 80 years old in good health. The CDR3 runs from the conserved cysteine through the conserved F or W. A D gene is named only where the DNA matches it firmly. Part of the rows lack a size; the others show once, few, many or a class for expanded clones.

V gene: TRBV6-5
J gene: TRBJ1-2
clone size: -
D gene: TRBD1
CDR3 DNA: TGTGCCAGCAGTCTCGCGGACAGGGCGGGAGGCTACACCTTC
CDR3 protein: CASSLADRAGGYTF

V gene: TRBV5-1
J gene: TRBJ2-7
clone size: -
D gene: TRBD2
CDR3 DNA: TGCGCCAGCAGCTTGGGCCCTAGCGGTACCTACGAGCAGTACTTC
CDR3 protein: CASSLGPSGTYEQYF

V gene: TRBV6-1
J gene: TRBJ1-5
clone size: -
D gene: -
CDR3 DNA: TGTGCCAGCAGTGAAGCTATAGGGGGCAATCAGCCCCAGCATTTT
CDR3 protein: CASSEAIGGNQPQHF

V gene: TRBV12-3/TRBV12-4
J gene: TRBJ2-3
clone size: few
D gene: TRBD1
CDR3 DNA: TGTGCCAGCAGCCGCGGGACAGGGTGGCACAGATACGCGTATTTT
CDR3 protein: CASSRGTGWHRYAYF

V gene: TRBV7-9
J gene: TRBJ1-2
clone size: -
D gene: -
CDR3 DNA: TGTGCCAGCAGCTTAGCGAAGGGGCCACCAGGCTATGGCTACACCTTC
CDR3 protein: CASSLAKGPPGYGYTF

V gene: TRBV7-9
J gene: TRBJ2-1
clone size: -
D gene: TRBD1
CDR3 DNA: TGTGCCAGCAGCCCCAGGGGGACCTCCTACAATGAGCAGTTCTTC
CDR3 protein: CASSPRGTSYNEQFF

V gene: TRBV12-3/TRBV12-4
J gene: TRBJ2-1
clone size: -
D gene: -
CDR3 DNA: TGTGCCAGCAGTTTAAGAGAACACAATGAGCGGTTCTTC
CDR3 protein: CASSLREHNERFF

V gene: TRBV5-1
J gene: TRBJ2-1
clone size: few
D gene: TRBD1
CDR3 DNA: TGCGCCAGCAGCGGGACAGGAATAGGCAATGAGCAGTTCTTC
CDR3 protein: CASSGTGIGNEQFF

V gene: TRBV28
J gene: TRBJ2-7
clone size: few
D gene: TRBD1
CDR3 DNA: TGTGCCAGCAGTAGGACAGGGAGGTCCTACGAGCAGTACTTC
CDR3 protein: CASSRTGRSYEQYF

V gene: TRBV20-1
J gene: TRBJ2-3
clone size: -
D gene: TRBD2
CDR3 DNA: TGCAGTGCTGGACCGACTAGCGGCACAGATACGCAGTATTTT
CDR3 protein: CSAGPTSGTDTQYF

V gene: TRBV27
J gene: TRBJ2-2
clone size: -
D gene: TRBD2
CDR3 DNA: TGTGCCAGCAGCCCCGCTCTCCTAGCGGGTGGGTCGCCCGGGGAGCTGTTTTTT
CDR3 protein: CASSPALLAGGSPGELFF

V gene: TRBV12-3/TRBV12-4
J gene: TRBJ2-5
clone size: -
D gene: TRBD1
CDR3 DNA: TGTGCCAGCAGGGGGACAGGGACCCAAGAGACCCAGTACTTC
CDR3 protein: CASRGTGTQETQYF

V gene: TRBV18
J gene: TRBJ2-7
clone size: -
D gene: TRBD1
CDR3 DNA: TGTGCCAGCCCTCCCTTGGGACAGGTTCCCTACGAGCAGTACTTC
CDR3 protein: CASPPLGQVPYEQYF

V gene: TRBV5-5
J gene: TRBJ2-3
clone size: once
D gene: -
CDR3 DNA: TGTGCCAGCAGCTTGGTTGCGCGGGGCCACAGAGACGCGTATTTT
CDR3 protein: CASSLVARGHRDAYF

V gene: TRBV6-2/TRBV6-3
J gene: TRBJ2-1
clone size: -
D gene: TRBD1
CDR3 DNA: TGTGCCAGCAGTTCAACGAGGACAGGGGTTAATGAGCAGTTCTTC
CDR3 protein: CASSSTRTGVNEQFF

V gene: TRBV7-2
J gene: TRBJ2-3
clone size: -
D gene: -
CDR3 DNA: TGTGCCAGCAGCTTAGGACTCTCAATGGGTACGCAGTATTTT
CDR3 protein: CASSLGLSMGTQYF

V gene: TRBV2
J gene: TRBJ2-1
clone size: -
D gene: TRBD1
CDR3 DNA: TGTGCCAGCCAAGGAGACAGGGATGAGCAGTTCTTC
CDR3 protein: CASQGDRDEQFF

V gene: TRBV27
J gene: TRBJ2-5
clone size: -
D gene: TRBD2
CDR3 DNA: TGTGCCAGCAGTTTAAGGGGAATAGCGGGAACCTGGGAGACCCAGTACTTC
CDR3 protein: CASSLRGIAGTWETQYF

V gene: TRBV7-9
J gene: TRBJ2-1
clone size: -
D gene: -
CDR3 DNA: TGTGCCAGCAGCATAGGGACTCATGAGCAGTTCTTC
CDR3 protein: CASSIGTHEQFF

V gene: TRBV10-3
J gene: TRBJ2-7
clone size: -
D gene: -
CDR3 DNA: TGTGCCATGGGGCCGGGGATTGAGGTCGAGCAGTACTTC
CDR3 protein: CAMGPGIEVEQYF

V gene: TRBV12-3/TRBV12-4
J gene: TRBJ2-1
clone size: once
D gene: TRBD1
CDR3 DNA: TGTGCCAGCAGTTTAGCTCGGGACAGGGGGTGGTTCTTC
CDR3 protein: CASSLARDRGWFF

V gene: TRBV7-2
J gene: TRBJ2-7
clone size: -
D gene: TRBD2
CDR3 DNA: TGTGCCAGCAACCCCGCTCCACGGACTAGCGGGACCGAGCAGTACTTC
CDR3 protein: CASNPAPRTSGTEQYF

V gene: TRBV10-3
J gene: TRBJ2-4
clone size: many
D gene: TRBD2
CDR3 DNA: TGTGCCATCAGTGAGACTAGCGGGAGGGAAGCAAACATTCAGTACTTC
CDR3 protein: CAISETSGREANIQYF

V gene: TRBV29-1
J gene: TRBJ2-5
clone size: -
D gene: -
CDR3 DNA: TGCAGCGGCATGGAAGAGACCCAGTACTTC
CDR3 protein: CSGMEETQYF

V gene: TRBV4-2
J gene: TRBJ1-2
clone size: -
D gene: -
CDR3 DNA: TGTGCCAGCAGCCAAGGGGGGGGAGGGAGTCGAGATGGCTACACCTTC
CDR3 protein: CASSQGGGGSRDGYTF

V gene: TRBV5-5
J gene: TRBJ1-2
clone size: -
D gene: -
CDR3 DNA: TGTGCCAGCAGCTTGTCGCAGGGGTTGGGCGGCTACACCTTC
CDR3 protein: CASSLSQGLGGYTF

V gene: TRBV20-1
J gene: TRBJ2-1
clone size: -
D gene: TRBD1
CDR3 DNA: TGCACCCTGGAGGACAGGGGAGGAAATGAGCAGTTCTTC
CDR3 protein: CTLEDRGGNEQFF

V gene: TRBV7-9
J gene: TRBJ2-7
clone size: few
D gene: -
CDR3 DNA: TGTGCCAGCAGCCCCTACGGGGCCTACGAGCAGTACTTC
CDR3 protein: CASSPYGAYEQYF

V gene: TRBV20-1
J gene: TRBJ1-1
clone size: -
D gene: TRBD1
CDR3 DNA: TGCAGTGCACTGACAGGGGTCGCAGCTTTCTTT
CDR3 protein: CSALTGVAAFF

V gene: TRBV7-2
J gene: TRBJ2-7
clone size: once
D gene: TRBD2
CDR3 DNA: TGTGCCAGCAGCAAACGCCGGGAGGGCTACGAGCAGTACTTC
CDR3 protein: CASSKRREGYEQYF

V gene: TRBV3-1
J gene: TRBJ2-5
clone size: few
D gene: -
CDR3 DNA: TGTGCCAGCAGCCCCTCGGTCGTGGGCCAAGAGACCCAGTACTTC
CDR3 protein: CASSPSVVGQETQYF

V gene: TRBV20-1
J gene: TRBJ1-2
clone size: -
D gene: TRBD1
CDR3 DNA: TGCAGTGCTAGAAGTCATGACAGGGGGCCCAGGGGCTACACCTTC
CDR3 protein: CSARSHDRGPRGYTF

V gene: TRBV7-2
J gene: TRBJ2-3
clone size: once
D gene: -
CDR3 DNA: TGTGCCAGCAGCTTAAGGGCAGACAACACAGATACGCAGTATTTT
CDR3 protein: CASSLRADNTDTQYF

V gene: TRBV2
J gene: TRBJ2-1
clone size: few
D gene: -
CDR3 DNA: TGTGCCAGCAGCCGGACATTTTATTACAATGAGCAGTTCTTC
CDR3 protein: CASSRTFYYNEQFF

V gene: TRBV10-3
J gene: TRBJ2-1
clone size: -
D gene: -
CDR3 DNA: TGTGCCATCAGTGATTCTAGCAATGAGCAGTTCTTC
CDR3 protein: CAISDSSNEQFF

V gene: TRBV20-1
J gene: TRBJ2-1
clone size: -
D gene: -
CDR3 DNA: TGCAGTGCTAGACCCCCCGGGACGCCGAGCTCCTACAATGAGCAGTTCTTC
CDR3 protein: CSARPPGTPSSYNEQFF

V gene: TRBV2
J gene: TRBJ2-3
clone size: few
D gene: -
CDR3 DNA: TGTGCCAGCAGTGCCACAGGGTCCCAGCACAGATACGCGTATTTT
CDR3 protein: CASSATGSQHRYAYF

V gene: TRBV7-9
J gene: TRBJ2-7
clone size: -
D gene: TRBD2
CDR3 DNA: TGTGCCAGCAGCTTACAGCGGGATGTCCACGAGCAGTACTTC
CDR3 protein: CASSLQRDVHEQYF

V gene: TRBV4-2
J gene: TRBJ2-1
clone size: -
D gene: TRBD2
CDR3 DNA: TGTGCCAGCAGCCAAGTAGCGACGGGACTAGCGGGAAGTGATGAGCAGTTCTTC
CDR3 protein: CASSQVATGLAGSDEQFF

V gene: TRBV28
J gene: TRBJ2-1
clone size: -
D gene: -
CDR3 DNA: TGTGCCAGCAGTGTATTTCCGCGGCGCTCCAACAATGAGCAGTTCTTC
CDR3 protein: CASSVFPRRSNNEQFF

V gene: TRBV7-9
J gene: TRBJ2-3
clone size: -
D gene: TRBD1
CDR3 DNA: TGTGCCAGCAGCTCCGGGACAGGGGGGAGGGATACGCAGTATTTT
CDR3 protein: CASSSGTGGRDTQYF

V gene: TRBV29-1
J gene: TRBJ2-5
clone size: -
D gene: -
CDR3 DNA: TGCAGCGGGGACTCTTCCGGCGGACAAGAGACCCAGTACTTC
CDR3 protein: CSGDSSGGQETQYF

V gene: TRBV3-1
J gene: TRBJ2-7
clone size: -
D gene: -
CDR3 DNA: TGTGCCCGCAGCCAAAGTGGGGAGCAGTACTTC
CDR3 protein: CARSQSGEQYF

V gene: TRBV7-2
J gene: TRBJ2-5
clone size: few
D gene: -
CDR3 DNA: TGTGCCAGCAGCTTAGGTAAACGACGAGAGACCCAGTACTTC
CDR3 protein: CASSLGKRRETQYF

V gene: TRBV3-1
J gene: TRBJ2-5
clone size: few
D gene: -
CDR3 DNA: TGTGCCAGCAGCCAAGAATCTCACAGGCGCCTTGATGGCCCCATCATGAAAAAAGAGACCCAGTACTTC
CDR3 protein: CASSQESHRRLDGPIMKKETQYF

V gene: TRBV6-5
J gene: TRBJ2-5
clone size: few
D gene: TRBD1
CDR3 DNA: TGTGCCAGCAGTTACGCAGGGGGCCCGTCTGAGACCCAGTACTTC
CDR3 protein: CASSYAGGPSETQYF

V gene: TRBV5-1
J gene: TRBJ2-5
clone size: -
D gene: -
CDR3 DNA: TGCGCCAGCATGTATGGACAGACTATACAAGAGACCCAGTACTTC
CDR3 protein: CASMYGQTIQETQYF